Given below is one TCR beta chain in context. The antigen remains undetermined. This sample is drawn from a study of T cells in narcolepsy. Study-wide context: Patients with NT1 or NT2 and healthy control donors were enrolled.

Findings of the study overall: No autoreactive T cell clone sequences appeared in some memory CD4+ repertoires. Same-patient CSF and blood CD4+ T cell clonotypes included HCRT-specific and TRIB2-specific autoreactive ones. Healthy controls reportedly lacked the autoreactive clonotypes serially found in patients' blood.

Clones were sequenced by immunoSEQ multiplex PCR, and TCRdb holds only the in-frame ones, with some missing. The sample lists about 25,000 clones; around 85% were seen once. V was trimmed by 0 bases and J by 8 bases, leaving 19 bases between them. Germline assignment: CDR1 SGHRS and CDR2 YFSETQ. CDR3 length: 16 residues. This chain connects TRBV5-1 to TRBJ2-3; tentative D call: TRBD2 (5 bases). This TCR derives from a human donor with narcolepsy. Sequences were obtained from CD45RA- memory CD4+ T cells from PBMCs. CDR3 amino acids: CASSLEAGQRAGTQYF. The CDR3, as DNA: TGCGCCAGCAGCTTGGAGGCAGGCCAGAGGGCGGGTACGCAGTATTTT.